This is a list of T cell receptor beta chains from one sample in a study of identical twins. TCRdb itself ran the 5' RACE reads through MiXCR, one entry per CDR3 protein. The sample consists of around 230,000 distinct CDR3 sequences, approximately 9% of them appearing once. The specimen sequenced was memory (CD45RO+) T cells sorted from blood. Receptors were obtained from a young woman in good health. Each CDR3 is given with its conserved first and last residue. Fields, in order: clone size, V gene, J gene, D gene, CDR3 protein, CDR3 DNA. A D gene is named only where the DNA matches it firmly. Expanded clones are given a class, and other clones once, few, many or no size at all.

abundance: .
v_gene: TRBV27
j_gene: TRBJ2-7
d_gene: TRBD1
CDR3aa: CASSSLDRGRPYEQYF
CDR3nt: TGTGCCAGCAGTTCCCTCGACAGGGGACGACCCTACGAGCAGTACTTC

abundance: .
v_gene: TRBV20-1
j_gene: TRBJ2-2
d_gene: .
CDR3aa: CSARPLATGELFF
CDR3nt: TGCAGTGCTCGCCCTTTAGCGACCGGGGAGCTGTTTTTT

abundance: many
v_gene: TRBV3-1
j_gene: TRBJ1-2
d_gene: .
CDR3aa: CASSQEWQGNGYTF
CDR3nt: TGTGCCAGCAGCCAAGAATGGCAGGGGAATGGCTACACCTTC

abundance: .
v_gene: TRBV20-1
j_gene: TRBJ2-3
d_gene: .
CDR3aa: CSARLGPQVDTQYF
CDR3nt: TGCAGTGCTAGACTCGGGCCCCAGGTTGATACGCAGTATTTT

abundance: few
v_gene: TRBV9
j_gene: TRBJ2-7
d_gene: .
CDR3aa: CASSVAQAGYEQYF
CDR3nt: TGTGCCAGCAGCGTAGCTCAGGCAGGCTACGAGCAGTACTTC

abundance: .
v_gene: TRBV2
j_gene: TRBJ1-2
d_gene: TRBD1
CDR3aa: CASSERGQSYGYTF
CDR3nt: TGTGCCAGCAGTGAAAGGGGGCAGAGCTATGGCTACACCTTC

abundance: few
v_gene: TRBV10-3
j_gene: TRBJ2-5
d_gene: .
CDR3aa: CAISPLRDQETQYF
CDR3nt: TGTGCCATCTCCCCCCTAAGGGACCAAGAGACCCAGTACTTC

abundance: many
v_gene: TRBV5-1
j_gene: TRBJ2-7
d_gene: .
CDR3aa: CASSLGIRASYEQYF
CDR3nt: TGCGCCAGCAGCTTGGGAATTAGGGCCTCCTACGAGCAGTACTTC

abundance: few
v_gene: TRBV20-1
j_gene: TRBJ1-6
d_gene: .
CDR3aa: CSARVGVGNSPLHF
CDR3nt: TGCAGTGCTCGCGTTGGCGTAGGGAATTCACCCCTCCACTTT

abundance: few
v_gene: TRBV20-1
j_gene: TRBJ2-7
d_gene: TRBD1
CDR3aa: CSARVGQEYEQYF
CDR3nt: TGCAGTGCTAGAGTGGGACAGGAGTACGAGCAGTACTTC

abundance: many
v_gene: TRBV3-1
j_gene: TRBJ2-4
d_gene: .
CDR3aa: CASSQDSKRPLAKNIQYF
CDR3nt: TGTGCCAGCAGCCAAGATTCGAAAAGACCGTTAGCCAAAAACATTCAGTACTTC

abundance: .
v_gene: TRBV25-1
j_gene: TRBJ2-2
d_gene: TRBD2
CDR3aa: CASSEFQRGGPNTGELFF
CDR3nt: TGTGCCAGCAGTGAATTCCAGCGGGGGGGCCCAAACACCGGGGAGCTGTTTTTT

abundance: few
v_gene: TRBV6-1
j_gene: TRBJ2-1
d_gene: TRBD2
CDR3aa: CASMLIAGGYNEQFF
CDR3nt: TGTGCCAGCATGCTCATAGCGGGGGGTTACAATGAGCAGTTCTTC

abundance: .
v_gene: TRBV7-2
j_gene: TRBJ2-5
d_gene: .
CDR3aa: CASSLLRGRETQYF
CDR3nt: TGTGCCAGCAGCTTACTTCGGGGGAGGGAGACCCAGTACTTC

abundance: many
v_gene: TRBV6-1
j_gene: TRBJ1-3
d_gene: TRBD1
CDR3aa: CASSLTGTGGNTIYF
CDR3nt: TGTGCCAGCAGTCTAACCGGGACAGGCGGAAACACCATATATTTT

abundance: many
v_gene: TRBV5-1
j_gene: TRBJ1-2
d_gene: .
CDR3aa: CASSLVDKLNYGYTF
CDR3nt: TGCGCCAGCAGCTTGGTGGACAAACTTAACTATGGCTACACCTTC

abundance: many
v_gene: TRBV20-1
j_gene: TRBJ2-7
d_gene: TRBD2
CDR3aa: CSAREVGLAGNEQYF
CDR3nt: TGCAGTGCTAGAGAAGTCGGACTAGCGGGAAACGAGCAGTACTTC

abundance: .
v_gene: TRBV4-1
j_gene: TRBJ2-2
d_gene: .
CDR3aa: CASSQGIRGPGELFF
CDR3nt: TGCGCCAGCAGCCAAGGCATACGGGGACCCGGGGAGCTGTTTTTT

abundance: few
v_gene: TRBV10-3
j_gene: TRBJ2-5
d_gene: .
CDR3aa: CAISETDGTQYF
CDR3nt: TGTGCCATCAGTGAGACAGATGGGACCCAGTACTTC

abundance: .
v_gene: TRBV20-1
j_gene: TRBJ2-7
d_gene: TRBD2
CDR3aa: CSALAGVYEQYF
CDR3nt: TGCAGTGCTCTGGCGGGAGTTTACGAGCAGTACTTC

abundance: .
v_gene: TRBV7-3
j_gene: TRBJ2-7
d_gene: .
CDR3aa: CASSSTLAGEQYF
CDR3nt: TGTGCCAGCAGCTCGACCCTGGCGGGCGAGCAGTACTTC

abundance: .
v_gene: TRBV27
j_gene: TRBJ1-3
d_gene: .
CDR3aa: CASSLGGSGNTIYF
CDR3nt: TGTGCCAGCAGTCTCGGGGGCTCTGGAAACACCATATATTTT

abundance: many
v_gene: TRBV12-3/TRBV12-4
j_gene: TRBJ2-3
d_gene: TRBD2
CDR3aa: CASSPLAGGTDTQYF
CDR3nt: TGTGCCAGCAGTCCGCTAGCGGGGGGCACAGATACGCAGTATTTT

abundance: .
v_gene: TRBV27
j_gene: TRBJ1-2
d_gene: .
CDR3aa: CASSLSGSNYGYTF
CDR3nt: TGTGCCAGCAGTTTATCAGGGAGTAACTATGGCTACACCTTC

abundance: .
v_gene: TRBV6-1
j_gene: TRBJ1-1
d_gene: TRBD1
CDR3aa: CASRATGGVSTEAFF
CDR3nt: TGTGCCAGCAGAGCTACAGGGGGCGTAAGCACTGAAGCTTTCTTT

abundance: .
v_gene: TRBV9
j_gene: TRBJ1-1
d_gene: .
CDR3aa: CASSVSRESTEAFF
CDR3nt: TGTGCCAGCAGCGTATCCCGTGAAAGCACTGAAGCTTTCTTT

abundance: many
v_gene: TRBV7-2
j_gene: TRBJ2-7
d_gene: .
CDR3aa: CASSFWGEEQYF
CDR3nt: TGTGCCAGCAGCTTTTGGGGGGAGGAGCAGTACTTC

abundance: many
v_gene: TRBV5-1
j_gene: TRBJ2-2
d_gene: TRBD2
CDR3aa: CASSLGGSTGELFF
CDR3nt: TGTGCCAGCAGCTTGGGGGGGTCCACCGGGGAGCTGTTTTTT

abundance: few
v_gene: TRBV28
j_gene: TRBJ2-1
d_gene: .
CDR3aa: CASSVNEQFF
CDR3nt: TGTGCCAGCTCCGTCAATGAGCAGTTCTTC

abundance: many
v_gene: TRBV12-3/TRBV12-4
j_gene: TRBJ1-2
d_gene: .
CDR3aa: CASSLQGLGGYTF
CDR3nt: TGTGCCAGCAGTTTACAGGGGTTGGGAGGCTACACCTTC

abundance: few
v_gene: TRBV20-1
j_gene: TRBJ2-1
d_gene: .
CDR3aa: CSARDPLKGGAPHEQFF
CDR3nt: TGCAGTGCTAGAGACCCCCTGAAGGGGGGGGCCCCCCATGAGCAGTTCTTC

abundance: many
v_gene: TRBV27
j_gene: TRBJ2-7
d_gene: TRBD1
CDR3aa: CASSPGQLYEQYF
CDR3nt: TGTGCCAGCAGCCCGGGACAGCTATACGAGCAGTACTTC

abundance: .
v_gene: TRBV6-5
j_gene: TRBJ2-5
d_gene: TRBD2
CDR3aa: CASSYVAGEETQYF
CDR3nt: TGTGCCAGCAGTTACGTAGCGGGGGAAGAGACCCAGTACTTC

abundance: many
v_gene: TRBV5-1
j_gene: TRBJ2-1
d_gene: .
CDR3aa: CASSLTGYNNEQFF
CDR3nt: TGCGCCAGCAGCTTGACAGGCTACAACAATGAGCAGTTCTTC

abundance: few
v_gene: TRBV4-3
j_gene: TRBJ2-3
d_gene: .
CDR3aa: CASSQAARALEDTQYF
CDR3nt: TGCGCCAGCAGCCAAGCGGCCCGGGCCCTCGAGGATACGCAGTATTTT

abundance: .
v_gene: TRBV7-6
j_gene: TRBJ2-2
d_gene: TRBD2
CDR3aa: CASSRGLAGLNTGELFF
CDR3nt: TGTGCCAGCAGCCGCGGACTAGCGGGACTGAACACCGGGGAGCTGTTTTTT

abundance: few
v_gene: TRBV6-6
j_gene: TRBJ1-2
d_gene: TRBD1
CDR3aa: CAVSDRGTGGYTF
CDR3nt: TGTGCCGTCTCAGACAGGGGAACGGGTGGCTACACCTTC

abundance: .
v_gene: TRBV7-6
j_gene: TRBJ2-1
d_gene: .
CDR3aa: CASSRYSDNEQFF
CDR3nt: TGTGCCAGCAGCAGATACAGTGACAATGAGCAGTTCTTC

abundance: few
v_gene: TRBV12-3/TRBV12-4
j_gene: TRBJ1-1
d_gene: .
CDR3aa: CASSPADGYTEAFF
CDR3nt: TGTGCCAGCAGTCCCGCGGACGGTTACACTGAAGCTTTCTTT

abundance: .
v_gene: TRBV20-1
j_gene: TRBJ2-3
d_gene: .
CDR3aa: CSARKDPTDTQYF
CDR3nt: TGCAGTGCTAGAAAGGACCCTACAGATACGCAGTATTTT

abundance: few
v_gene: TRBV7-2
j_gene: TRBJ2-1
d_gene: TRBD1
CDR3aa: CASSSRTGGGEQFF
CDR3nt: TGTGCCAGCAGCTCGAGGACAGGGGGGGGTGAGCAGTTCTTC

abundance: many
v_gene: TRBV9
j_gene: TRBJ1-1
d_gene: .
CDR3aa: CASSPRQRADTEAFF
CDR3nt: TGTGCCAGCAGCCCGCGACAGAGGGCCGACACTGAAGCTTTCTTT

abundance: many
v_gene: TRBV10-3
j_gene: TRBJ2-1
d_gene: .
CDR3aa: CAITKPGVHEQFF
CDR3nt: TGTGCCATCACCAAGCCGGGGGTCCATGAGCAGTTCTTC

abundance: few
v_gene: TRBV5-4
j_gene: TRBJ2-5
d_gene: .
CDR3aa: CASSLRGSETQYF
CDR3nt: TGTGCCAGCAGCTTGCGCGGGTCCGAGACCCAGTACTTC

abundance: .
v_gene: TRBV4-2
j_gene: TRBJ2-5
d_gene: TRBD1
CDR3aa: CASSQGRTGGGETQYF
CDR3nt: TGTGCCAGCAGCCAAGGAAGGACAGGGGGCGGGGAGACCCAGTACTTC

abundance: many
v_gene: TRBV9
j_gene: TRBJ1-2
d_gene: .
CDR3aa: CASSVGSSNYGYTF
CDR3nt: TGTGCCAGCAGCGTAGGATCATCAAACTATGGCTACACCTTC

abundance: once
v_gene: TRBV2
j_gene: TRBJ2-3
d_gene: TRBD1
CDR3aa: CASRQGVSDTQYF
CDR3nt: TGTGCCAGCAGGCAGGGGGTATCAGATACGCAGTATTTT

abundance: .
v_gene: TRBV20-1
j_gene: TRBJ2-7
d_gene: TRBD1
CDR3aa: CSARDLAGGEQYF
CDR3nt: TGCAGTGCTAGAGATTTGGCAGGGGGCGAGCAGTACTTC

abundance: .
v_gene: TRBV6-5
j_gene: TRBJ1-6
d_gene: TRBD1
CDR3aa: CASSSGTGSSPLHF
CDR3nt: TGTGCCAGCAGTTCCGGGACAGGGAGTTCACCCCTCCACTTT